The 14 T cell receptor beta chains listed next were all sequenced from one sample in a study of radiotherapy plus CTLA-4 blockade in lung cancer. The repertoire was sequenced with immunoSEQ multiplex PCR; TCRdb's copy has only in-frame clones and lacks some. This sample has some 87,000 clones; around 81% occur once, and the top ten carry more than 14%. Source: peripheral blood, taken from a patient treated with radiotherapy plus ipilimumab. The receptors were sampled from a human donor with non-small cell lung cancer that progressed on radiotherapy plus ipilimumab.

The chain links TRBV9 to TRBJ2-3, with 9 bases identical to TRBD2. The trim removed 0 bases at V and 4 bases at J, leaving 9 bases unmatched. The CDR3 loop spans 17 amino acids. CDR1 and CDR2 (germline): SGDLS, YYNGEE. CDR3 protein: CASSVASSGVIADTQYF. Here the CDR3 DNA reads TGTGCCAGCAGCGTAGCTTCTAGCGGGGTCATCGCAGATACGCAGTATTTT.

The chain joins TRBV7-2 to TRBJ2-6, with TRBD2 identical over 11 bases. Trimming cost V 0 bases and J 0 bases; bases outside gene matches: 4. Germline V CDR1 and CDR2: SGHTA, FQGNSA. This CDR3 region has 19 residues. This CDR3 reads CASSLASTSGNSGANVLTF. CDR3 DNA sequence: TGTGCCAGCAGCTTAGCCTCGACTAGCGGGAACTCTGGGGCCAACGTCCTGACTTTC.

The chain recombines TRBV10-3 with TRBJ2-5; 8 bases agree with TRBD2. V shed 3 bases, J shed 2 bases, and the junction held 11 bases outside the gene matches. Germline values: CDR1 ENHRY, CDR2 SYGVKD. This CDR3 comprises 17 residues. The CDR3 loop reads CAISEGGAGGPQETQYF. CDR3 bases: TGTGCCATCAGTGAAGGGGGGGCGGGAGGACCTCAAGAGACCCAGTACTTC.

The chain is built from TRBV30 and TRBJ1-2; tentatively, D is TRBD1 (6 bases). Germline lookup yields CDR1 GTSNPN and CDR2 SVGIG (reference sequence). This CDR3 region has 13 residues. Trimming took 3 bases from V and 8 from J, leaving 16 bases between them. For the CDR3, the DNA is TGTGCCTGGAGCCTACAGGGAAATAGGGGCTACACCTTC. This encodes CAWSLQGNRGYTF.

The chain employs TRBV7-2 and TRBJ2-7; no firm D call. Germline CDR1 and CDR2: SGHTA and FQGNSA. The germline V and J ends were trimmed by 0 bases and 2 bases, with 11 bases remaining between them. This CDR3 has 15 residues. In DNA, the CDR3 is TGTGCCAGCAGCTTAGCCCCGGTCAGTGCCTACGAGCAGTACTTC. Protein: CASSLAPVSAYEQYF.

This rearrangement joins TRBV7-9 to TRBJ1-1, with TRBD1 matching over 8 bases. This CDR3 is built from 13 residues. With 3 bases clipped from V and 6 bases from J, the junction kept 3 bases outside the gene matches. In germline, CDR1 is SEHNR, CDR2 FQNEAQ (reference sequence). DNA of the CDR3: TGTGCCAGCAGCTTGGACAGGGTCTCTGAAGCTTTCTTT. Residues: CASSLDRVSEAFF.

The chain has TRBV7-8 and TRBJ2-5; D possibly corresponds to TRBD1 (6 bases). The CDR3 is made up of 17 amino acids. Trimming stripped 4 bases from V and 0 bases from J, with 18 bases between. Germline lookup yields CDR1 SGHVS and CDR2 FQNEAQ. CDR3 in DNA: TGTGCCAGCAGCTCGAGATATCCGAGGGGGTACCAAGAGACCCAGTACTTC. As protein: CASSSRYPRGYQETQYF.

The V and J genes are TRBV27 and TRBJ1-1, with TRBD1 matching 8 bases. CDR3 length: 14 amino acids. CDR1 MNHEY and CDR2 SMNVEV come from the germline V gene (reference sequence). Trimming removed 6 bases from V and 1 base from J; junction bases left unmatched: 4. The CDR3 nucleotides read TGTGCCAGCAGGCGGGGGACAGGGAACACTGAAGCTTTCTTT. Its translation is CASRRGTGNTEAFF.

The chain employs TRBV9 and TRBJ2-3, with D uncertain. Trimming took 0 bases from V and 2 from J, leaving 10 bases between them. The CDR3 covers 15 residues. The germline gives CDR1 SGDLS, CDR2 YYNGEE. CDR3 DNA: TGTGCCAGCAGCGTAGTGGGCCAGCCCACAGATACGCAGTATTTT. Its protein product is CASSVVGQPTDTQYF.

This chain uses TRBV2 with TRBJ2-5; D call uncertain. The V gene's germline CDR1 is SNHLY and CDR2 FYNNEI. V shed 6 bases and J shed 9 bases, with 17 bases lying between them. The CDR3 runs 13 residues. The CDR3 nucleotides are TGTGCCAGCAGGGCCGGGCAGACGGTGCCCCAGTACTTC. It codes for CASRAGQTVPQYF. Full variable domain (remainder filled in from reference TRBV2 and TRBJ2-5): EPEVTQTPSHQVTQMGQEVILRCVPISNHLYFYWYRQILGQKVEFLVSFYNNEISEKSEIFDDQFSVERPDGSNFTLKIRSTKLEDSAMYFCASRAGQTVPQYFGPGTRLLVL.

This clone is medium-sized (0.01 to 0.1%) by share. This sequence joins TRBV6-1 and TRBJ1-2; no clear D. The CDR3 is made up of 14 amino acids. Germline V gives CDR1 MNHNS, CDR2 SASEGT. The germline V and J ends were trimmed by 6 bases and 6 bases, with 17 bases remaining between them. In DNA form, the CDR3 reads TGTGCCAGCAGGGACCGAAGGCGGGGAAATGGCTACACCTTC. Its protein is CASRDRRRGNGYTF.

The chain recombines TRBV11-2 with TRBJ2-3, with D maybe TRBD1 (5 bases). CDR3 size: 14 residues. Germline lookup yields CDR1 SGHAT and CDR2 FQNNGV. V was shortened by 1 base and J by 3 bases, with 8 bases between the two germline ends. The CDR3 sequence: CASSLVQGTDTQYF. The CDR3 nucleotides are TGTGCCAGCAGCTTAGTGCAGGGAACAGATACGCAGTATTTT.

J is TRBJ2-5 and V is TRBV6-6, with D tentatively TRBD1 (6 bases). V shed 8 bases and J shed 7 bases, with 14 bases lying between them. Per germline, CDR1 MNHNY and CDR2 SVGAGI (reference sequence). There are 12 residues in the CDR3. CDR3 loop: CASGNRVATQYF. The CDR3 coding sequence is TGTGCCAGCGGTAACAGGGTGGCGACCCAGTACTTC.

This sequence joins TRBV5-5 and TRBJ1-2, with D perhaps TRBD1 (5 bases). The V end lost 3 bases, the J end lost 0 bases, and 21 bases lay between the germline ends. Per germline, CDR1 SGHKS and CDR2 YYEKEE (reference sequence). CDR3 length equals 18 residues. CDR3 region: CASSSAPGTIFTNYGYTF. In nucleotides, the CDR3 is TGTGCCAGCAGCTCCGCCCCAGGGACCATCTTCACTAACTATGGCTACACCTTC.